This T cell receptor (beta chain) was recorded in a study of blood T cell repertoires in COVID-19. The overall study: PBMCs, B-cell-depleted T cells, or T cells provided the cDNA or gDNA that made up the material.

This CDR3 is built from 14 residues. V lost 5 bases, J lost 0 bases, and 8 bases lay in between. Germline V lookup: CDR1 LNHDA, CDR2 SQIVND (reference sequence). In the authors' methods: For nucleated cells, counts were estimated from reference gene primer amplification. TCRdb keeps only in-frame clones here, not all; method: immunoSEQ multiplex PCR. V, J and clone size are taken as reported in that table, and D and trimming were inferred from the DNA itself. This table holds 45,000 to 55,000 clones, roughly 82% found once. The clonotype was recovered from an elderly woman with acute or convalescent COVID-19. The chain links TRBV19 to TRBJ1-5; D is ambiguous. The source material was peripheral blood. In DNA, the CDR3 is TGTGCCAGTAGTCCCCCGGTTAGCAATCAGCCCCAGCATTTT. This gives the protein CASSPPVSNQPQHF.